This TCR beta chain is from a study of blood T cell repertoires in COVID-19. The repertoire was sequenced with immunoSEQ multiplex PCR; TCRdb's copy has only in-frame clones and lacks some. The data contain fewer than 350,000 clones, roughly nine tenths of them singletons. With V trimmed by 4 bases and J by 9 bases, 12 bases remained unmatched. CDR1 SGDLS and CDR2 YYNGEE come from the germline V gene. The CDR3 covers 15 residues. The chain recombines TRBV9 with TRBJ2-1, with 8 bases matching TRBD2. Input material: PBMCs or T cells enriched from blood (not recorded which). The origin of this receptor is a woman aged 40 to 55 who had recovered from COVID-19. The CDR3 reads CASSTGGTTAGEQFF. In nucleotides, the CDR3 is TGTGCCAGCAGCACGGGGGGGACCACGGCGGGTGAGCAGTTCTTC.